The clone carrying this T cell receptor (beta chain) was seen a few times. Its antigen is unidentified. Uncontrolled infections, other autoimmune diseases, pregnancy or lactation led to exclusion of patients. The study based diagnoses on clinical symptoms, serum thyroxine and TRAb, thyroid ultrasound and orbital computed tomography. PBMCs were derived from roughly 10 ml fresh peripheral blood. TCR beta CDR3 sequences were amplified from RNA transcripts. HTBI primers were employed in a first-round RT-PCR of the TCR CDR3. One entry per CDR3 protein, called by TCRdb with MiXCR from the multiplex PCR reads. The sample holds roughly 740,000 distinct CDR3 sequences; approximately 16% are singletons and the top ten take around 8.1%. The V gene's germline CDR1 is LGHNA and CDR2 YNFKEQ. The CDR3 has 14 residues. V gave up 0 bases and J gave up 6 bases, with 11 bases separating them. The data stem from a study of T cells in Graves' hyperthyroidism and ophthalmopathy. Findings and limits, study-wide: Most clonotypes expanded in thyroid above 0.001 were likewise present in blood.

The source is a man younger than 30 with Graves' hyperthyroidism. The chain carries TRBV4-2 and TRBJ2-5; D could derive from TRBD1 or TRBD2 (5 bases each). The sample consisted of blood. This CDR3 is CASSQDGTLKTQYF. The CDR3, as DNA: TGTGCCAGCAGCCAAGATGGGACCTTAAAGACCCAGTACTTC.